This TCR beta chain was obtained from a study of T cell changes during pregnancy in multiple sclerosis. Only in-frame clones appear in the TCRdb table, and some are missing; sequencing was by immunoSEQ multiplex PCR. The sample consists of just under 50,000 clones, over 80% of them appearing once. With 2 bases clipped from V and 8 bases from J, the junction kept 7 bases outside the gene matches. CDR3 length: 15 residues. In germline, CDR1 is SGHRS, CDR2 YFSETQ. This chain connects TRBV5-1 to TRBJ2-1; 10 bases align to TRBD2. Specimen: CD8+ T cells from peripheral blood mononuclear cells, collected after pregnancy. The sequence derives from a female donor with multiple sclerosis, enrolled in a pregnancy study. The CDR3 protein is CASSFVSGGAYEQFF. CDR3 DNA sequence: TGCGCCAGCAGCTTCGTAAGCGGGGGGGCCTATGAGCAGTTCTTC.